Following are 13 T cell receptor beta chains from one sample sequenced in a study of T cell responses to AZD1222 COVID-19 vaccine (dated by TCRdb to about 2021). Library preparation was by the immunoSEQ multiplex PCR assay. TCRdb limited this immuneACCESS table to in-frame rearrangements with V and J called. A share of clones is missing; checked studies link under half to unresolved V genes, and the rest is unexplained. This sample has approximately 75,000 clones in its table, and around nine tenths of those were observed once. The leading ten clones occupy less than 20% of the sample. The sample's time point label is to be understood as: about 28 days (+/-7) after the second vaccine dose. The material sequenced was peripheral blood, taken 28 days after the second AZD1222 dose. The receptors derive from an adult who received the AZD1222 COVID-19 vaccine.

The chain is built from TRBV5-6 and TRBJ2-6; the D gene could be TRBD1 or TRBD2 (6 bases each). Germline V gene lookup returns CDR1 SGHDT and CDR2 YYEEEE. Trimming stripped 0 bases from V and 4 bases from J, with 8 bases between. This CDR3 has 15 residues. The CDR3 DNA reads as TGTGCCAGCAGCTTGGCGGGGGCCGGGGCCAACGTCCTGACTTTC. Protein: CASSLAGAGANVLTF.

V usage is TRBV5-1 and J usage is TRBJ1-5; D is uncertain. The germline V gene encodes CDR1 SGHRS and CDR2 YFSETQ. Trimming stripped 4 bases from V and 3 bases from J, with 14 bases between. The CDR3 is 15 amino acids. The chain's CDR3 is CASSTSREINQPQHF. The CDR3 DNA reads as TGCGCCAGCAGCACCTCCCGGGAGATCAATCAGCCCCAGCATTTT.

This clone was detected once. The chain recombines TRBV7-2 with TRBJ2-5, with D possibly TRBD2 on 6 matching bases. CDR1 SGHTA and CDR2 FQGNSA come from the germline V gene. The CDR3 length is 15 residues. V dropped 5 bases and J dropped 4 bases, with 17 bases sitting between them. CDR3 in amino acids: CASSPGPAGRETQYF. CDR3 sequence (DNA): TGTGCCAGCAGCCCTGGGCCAGCGGGTCGAGAGACCCAGTACTTC.

This rearrangement joins TRBV7-6 to TRBJ2-3; a possible D gene is TRBD2 (6 bases). V was cut by 0 bases and J by 2 bases, with 12 bases left in between. Germline lookup yields CDR1 SGHVS and CDR2 FNYEAQ. There are 16 residues in the CDR3. CDR3 protein: CASSLAFGGTTDTQYF. The DNA of the CDR3 is TGTGCCAGCAGCTTAGCGTTCGGGGGTACCACAGATACGCAGTATTTT.

The rearrangement joins TRBV28 to TRBJ1-2; 9 nucleotides match TRBD1. The CDR3 runs 15 residues. Germline assignment: CDR1 MDHEN and CDR2 SYDVKM. The trim removed 2 bases at V and 2 bases at J, leaving 3 bases unmatched. In nucleotides, the CDR3 is TGTGCCAGCAGTTTAGGAGGGACAGGGAACTATGGCTACACCTTC. Amino acid sequence: CASSLGGTGNYGYTF.

The V gene is TRBV7-9, the J gene TRBJ2-7; D unclear. Germline V gives CDR1 SEHNR, CDR2 FQNEAQ (reference sequence). V lost 5 bases and J lost 3, with 5 bases in between. The CDR3 covers 11 residues. The CDR3 reads CASSLNYEQYF. The CDR3 bases are TGTGCCAGCAGCCTAAACTACGAGCAGTACTTC.

This clone showed up just a few times. The chain combines TRBV5-4 with TRBJ2-7, with 8 bases that match TRBD2. Trimming cost V 4 bases and J 2 bases; bases outside gene matches: 5. CDR3 length equals 14 residues. Germline V gives CDR1 SGHNT, CDR2 YYREEE (reference sequence). The CDR3 loop is CASSLPGGAYEQYF. For the CDR3, the DNA is TGTGCCAGCAGCCTACCCGGGGGGGCCTACGAGCAGTACTTC.

CDR3 residues: CASSEGGQVINQPQHF. The CDR3 DNA sequence: TGTGCCAGCAGTGAGGGCGGACAGGTGATCAATCAGCCCCAGCATTTT. The chain couples TRBV2 to TRBJ1-5, with 7 bases lining up with TRBD1. The V gene's germline CDR1 is SNHLY and CDR2 FYNNEI. The CDR3 totals 16 residues. The V segment lost 3 bases and the J segment 3 bases; nucleotides outside the gene matches: 8. Full variable domain (outside the CDR3, taken from reference TRBV2 and TRBJ1-5): EPEVTQTPSHQVTQMGQEVILRCVPISNHLYFYWYRQILGQKVEFLVSFYNNEISEKSEIFDDQFSVERPDGSNFTLKIRSTKLEDSAMYFCASSEGGQVINQPQHFGDGTRLSIL.

The gene calls are TRBV6-1 and TRBJ2-3; D tentatively reads TRBD1 or TRBD2 (5 bases each). From germline, CDR1 is MNHNS and CDR2 SASEGT. This CDR3 is 16 amino acids long. Trimming left V 1 base short and J 0 bases short, with 11 bases between. The CDR3 region is CASSEESGRSTDTQYF. The CDR3 coding sequence is TGTGCCAGCAGTGAAGAATCGGGACGGAGCACAGATACGCAGTATTTT.

The gene calls are TRBV7-9 and TRBJ1-1; tentatively, D is TRBD1 (6 bases). The CDR3 extends over 14 amino acids. V was clipped by 4 bases and J by 0 bases, with 9 bases between them. CDR1 SEHNR and CDR2 FQNEAQ come from the germline V gene (reference sequence). DNA of the CDR3: TGTGCCAGCAGCTACAGGGAGGTGAACACTGAAGCTTTCTTT. This gives the protein CASSYREVNTEAFF.

The rearrangement uses TRBV28 and TRBJ2-1; no firm D call. Germline values: CDR1 MDHEN, CDR2 SYDVKM. V lost 2 bases and J 0 bases, leaving 8 bases between the germline ends. This CDR3 is built from 15 residues. The CDR3 protein is CASSLQYSSYNEQFF. The DNA of the CDR3 is TGTGCCAGCAGTTTACAATATAGCTCCTACAATGAGCAGTTCTTC. The variable domain in full, completed from reference TRBV28 and TRBJ2-1, reads DVKVTQSSRYLVKRTGEKVFLECVQDMDHENMFWYRQDPGLGLRLIYFSYDVKMKEKGDIPEGYSVSREKKERFSLILESASTNQTSMYLCASSLQYSSYNEQFFGPGTRLTVL.

This clone was counted many times. The rearrangement links TRBV11-2 to TRBJ2-3; maybe TRBD2 (6 bases). The CDR3 runs to 15 residues. V was trimmed by 4 bases and J by 2 bases, leaving 13 bases between them. Germline loops: CDR1 SGHAT, CDR2 FQNNGV. The CDR3 DNA is TGTGCCAGCAGCTCGGTGGGGGGACCCACAGATACGCAGTATTTT. Translation gives CASSSVGGPTDTQYF.

The chain is built from TRBV15 and TRBJ1-2, with D possibly TRBD1 on 6 matching bases. From germline, CDR1 is LNHNV and CDR2 YYDKDF (reference sequence). Trimming removed 5 bases from V and 5 bases from J, with 21 bases in between. The CDR3 consists of 16 residues. CDR3 coding DNA: TGTGCCACCAGCCCCACACCTCAACAGGGCCGGTATGGCTACACCTTC. Its protein is CATSPTPQQGRYGYTF.